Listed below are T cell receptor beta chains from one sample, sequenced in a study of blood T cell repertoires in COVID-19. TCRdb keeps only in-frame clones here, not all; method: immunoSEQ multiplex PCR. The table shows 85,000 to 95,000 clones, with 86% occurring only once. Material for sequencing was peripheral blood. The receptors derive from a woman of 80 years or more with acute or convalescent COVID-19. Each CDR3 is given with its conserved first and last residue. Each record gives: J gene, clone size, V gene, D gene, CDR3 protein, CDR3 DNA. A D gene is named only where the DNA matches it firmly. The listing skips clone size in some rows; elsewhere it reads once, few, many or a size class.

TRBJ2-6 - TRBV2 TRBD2 CASSKTSGASTGANVLTF TGTGCCAGCAGTAAGACTAGCGGGGCTTCGACGGGGGCCAACGTCCTGACTTTC
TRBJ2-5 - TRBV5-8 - CASRRGLYSGQETQYF TGTGCCAGCAGACGAGGTCTGTATTCGGGACAAGAGACCCAGTACTTC
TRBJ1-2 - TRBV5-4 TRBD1 CASSLDQGAYGYTF TGTGCCAGCAGCTTGGACCAGGGGGCCTATGGCTACACCTTC
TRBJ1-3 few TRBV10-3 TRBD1 CAIKGQDLSSGNTIYF TGTGCCATCAAGGGACAGGACCTCTCCTCTGGAAACACCATATATTTT
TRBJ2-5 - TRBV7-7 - CASSTRLDQETQYF TGTGCTAGCAGTACCAGACTGGATCAAGAGACCCAGTACTTC
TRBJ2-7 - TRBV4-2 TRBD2 CASSQVGLEEQYF TGTGCCAGCAGCCAAGTGGGACTAGAGGAGCAGTACTTC
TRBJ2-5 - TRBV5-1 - CASSLTGGRRETQYF TGCGCCAGCAGCTTGACGGGGGGCAGGCGAGAGACCCAGTACTTC
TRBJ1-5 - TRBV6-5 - CASSSNSNQPQHF TGTGCCAGCAGTTCAAATAGCAATCAGCCCCAGCATTTT
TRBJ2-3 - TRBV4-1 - CASSSQGRTDTQYF TGCGCCAGCAGCTCGCAGGGTCGCACAGATACGCAGTATTTT
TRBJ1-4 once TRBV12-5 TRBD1 CASGPQTGPYEKLFF TGTGCTAGTGGTCCACAGACAGGGCCTTATGAAAAACTGTTTTTT
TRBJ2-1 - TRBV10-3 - CAICPGFNNEQFF TGTGCCATCTGCCCGGGGTTCAACAATGAGCAGTTCTTC
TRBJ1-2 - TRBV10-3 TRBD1 CAISERGQPHYGYTF TGTGCCATCAGTGAGAGGGGACAGCCCCACTATGGCTACACCTTC
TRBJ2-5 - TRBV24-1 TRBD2 CATSDSLLAGGPLETQYF TGTGCCACCAGTGATTCTTTACTAGCGGGGGGGCCGTTGGAGACCCAGTACTTC
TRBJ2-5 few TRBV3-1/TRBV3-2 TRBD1 CASLPGQGAKGETQYF TGTGCCAGCTTACCGGGACAGGGGGCGAAAGGAGAGACCCAGTACTTC
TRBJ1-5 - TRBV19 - CASSIGYRLGHSNQPQHF TGTGCCAGTAGTATAGGTTACAGGCTGGGACATAGCAATCAGCCCCAGCATTTT
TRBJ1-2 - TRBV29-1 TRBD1 CSVVDPGQGDYGYTF TGCAGCGTTGTCGACCCCGGACAGGGTGACTATGGCTACACCTTC
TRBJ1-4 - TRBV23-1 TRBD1 CASSPRRDRVGLSNEKLFF TGCGCCAGCAGCCCACGCCGGGACAGGGTGGGTCTATCTAATGAAAAACTGTTTTTT
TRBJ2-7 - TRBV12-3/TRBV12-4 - CASSPTEQYEQYF TGTGCCAGCAGTCCCACCGAACAATACGAGCAGTACTTC
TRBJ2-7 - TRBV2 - CASRRDPVYEQYF TGTGCCAGCAGGCGGGACCCTGTCTACGAGCAGTACTTC
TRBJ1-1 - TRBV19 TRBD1 CASSIEGQGPPEAFF TGTGCCAGTAGTATAGAGGGACAGGGGCCCCCTGAAGCTTTCTTT
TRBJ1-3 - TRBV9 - CASSGGQPSGNTIYF TGTGCCAGCAGCGGCGGACAGCCCTCTGGAAACACCATATATTTT
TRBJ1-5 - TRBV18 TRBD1 CASSPQGEQPQHF TGTGCCAGCTCACCCCAGGGGGAGCAGCCCCAGCATTTT
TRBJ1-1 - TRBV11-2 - CASSLLREAFF TGTGCCAGCAGCTTACTCCGGGAAGCTTTCTTT
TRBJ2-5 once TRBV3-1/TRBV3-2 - CASSQDNQGRIETQYF TGTGCCAGCAGCCAAGATAACCAGGGCCGGATAGAGACCCAGTACTTC
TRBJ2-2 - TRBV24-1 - CATSGQNTGELFF TGTGCCACCAGTGGGCAGAACACCGGGGAGCTGTTTTTT
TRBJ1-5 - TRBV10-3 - CAISVSQNSNQPQHF TGTGCCATCAGTGTCAGTCAAAATAGCAATCAGCCCCAGCATTTT
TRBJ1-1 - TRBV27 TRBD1 CASKRRQGVTEAFF TGTGCCAGCAAGAGAAGGCAGGGGGTCACTGAAGCTTTCTTT
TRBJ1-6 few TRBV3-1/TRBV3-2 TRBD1 CASSQRTGGSSPLHF TGTGCCAGCAGCCAGCGGACAGGGGGCAGCTCACCCCTCCACTTT
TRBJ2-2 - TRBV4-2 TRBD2 CASSYIGPLAGYPGELFF TGTGCCAGCAGCTACATCGGCCCGCTAGCGGGGTATCCCGGGGAGCTGTTTTTT
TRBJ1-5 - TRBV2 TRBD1 CASGTGPSNQPQHF TGTGCCAGCGGGACAGGACCTAGCAATCAGCCCCAGCATTTT
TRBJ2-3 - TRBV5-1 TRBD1 CASSLASKGQGYTDTQYF TGCGCCAGCAGCTTGGCCTCAAAGGGACAGGGCTACACAGATACGCAGTATTTT
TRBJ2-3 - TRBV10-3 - CAISESLAGSTDTQYF TGTGCCATCAGTGAGTCGCTGGCGGGGAGCACAGATACGCAGTATTTT
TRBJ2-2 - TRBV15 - CATSPGDRTGELFF TGTGCCACCAGCCCAGGGGATCGAACCGGGGAGCTGTTTTTT
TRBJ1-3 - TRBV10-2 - CASSASSDLSSGNTIYF TGCGCCAGCAGTGCCTCCTCGGACTTGAGCTCTGGAAACACCATATATTTT
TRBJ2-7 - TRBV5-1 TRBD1 CASSQQGASEQYF TGCGCCAGCAGCCAACAGGGGGCTAGCGAGCAGTACTTC
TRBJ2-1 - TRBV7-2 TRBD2 CASSLVLAGAYNEQFF TGTGCCAGCAGCTTAGTGCTAGCGGGGGCTTACAATGAGCAGTTCTTC
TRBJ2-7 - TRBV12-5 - CASAGLPDEQYF TGTGCTAGTGCAGGGTTGCCCGACGAGCAGTACTTC
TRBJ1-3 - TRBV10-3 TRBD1 CAISPGGSGNTIYF TGTGCCATCAGTCCAGGGGGCTCTGGAAACACCATATATTTT
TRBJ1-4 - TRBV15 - CATARGENEKLFF TGTGCCACTGCACGGGGGGAAAATGAAAAACTGTTTTTT
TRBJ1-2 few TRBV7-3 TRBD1 CASSQRGTGGLNGYTF TGTGCCAGCAGCCAAAGAGGGACAGGAGGACTAAATGGCTACACCTTC